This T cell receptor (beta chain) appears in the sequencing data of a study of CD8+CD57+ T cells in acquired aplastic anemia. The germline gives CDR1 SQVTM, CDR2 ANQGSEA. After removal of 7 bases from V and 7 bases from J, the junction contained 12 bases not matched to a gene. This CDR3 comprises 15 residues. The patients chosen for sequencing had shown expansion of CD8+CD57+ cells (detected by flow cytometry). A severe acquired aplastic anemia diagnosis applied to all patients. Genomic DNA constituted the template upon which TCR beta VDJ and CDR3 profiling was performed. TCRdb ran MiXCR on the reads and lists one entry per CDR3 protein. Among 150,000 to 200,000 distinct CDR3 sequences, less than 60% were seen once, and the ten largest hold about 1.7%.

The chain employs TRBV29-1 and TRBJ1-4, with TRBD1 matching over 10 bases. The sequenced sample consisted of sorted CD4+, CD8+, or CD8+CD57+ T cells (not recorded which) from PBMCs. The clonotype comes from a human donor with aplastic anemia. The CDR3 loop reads CSGQGAHAMGEKLFF. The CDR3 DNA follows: TGCAGCGGACAGGGGGCACATGCGATGGGTGAAAAACTGTTTTTT.